These 32 T cell receptor beta chains originate from one sample sequenced in a study of blood T cell repertoires in COVID-19. Clones were read by immunoSEQ multiplex PCR, and TCRdb kept only the in-frame ones, dropping some. The sample has 200,000 to 300,000 clones; about nine tenths are singletons. The material sequenced was peripheral blood. The source is a man aged 25-45 years with COVID-19, enrolled during active disease.

CDR3 in amino acids: CAISESPQGPGQPQHF. The CDR3 nucleotides read TGTGCCATCAGTGAGTCCCCACAGGGACCAGGACAGCCCCAGCATTTT. The rearrangement links TRBV10-3 to TRBJ1-5; maybe TRBD1 (6 bases). Between the trimmed V and J ends, which lost 0 bases and 7 bases, there was a span of 16 bases. Germline CDR1 ENHRY, CDR2 SYGVKD. The CDR3 totals 16 residues.

The J gene is TRBJ2-1, the V gene TRBV6-1, with TRBD1 matching over 10 bases. Germline V gene lookup returns CDR1 MNHNS and CDR2 SASEGT. J was trimmed by 9 bases and V by 3 bases; bases with no gene match: 8. CDR3 length equals 15 residues. CDR3 protein: CASSDPNRDRGEQFF. CDR3 nucleotides: TGTGCCAGCAGTGACCCAAACCGGGACAGGGGTGAGCAGTTCTTC.

In nucleotides, the CDR3 is TGTGCCTGGTCAAGGACAGGCGTGGAAAAACTGTTTTTT. Protein product: CAWSRTGVEKLFF. The V gene is TRBV30, the J gene TRBJ1-4, with 7 bases identical to TRBD1. CDR1 and CDR2 (germline): GTSNPN, SVGIG (reference sequence). With 5 bases clipped from V and 8 bases from J, the junction kept 8 bases outside the gene matches. The CDR3 consists of 13 residues.

This chain links TRBV19 with TRBJ1-1, with TRBD1 matching over 7 bases. The CDR3 loop spans 15 amino acids. V shed 5 bases and J 0 bases; nucleotides not matched to a gene: 6. Germline CDR1 LNHDA, CDR2 SQIVND (reference sequence). The CDR3 region is CASSPKQGMNTEAFF. CDR3 nucleotide sequence: TGTGCCAGTAGTCCAAAACAGGGGATGAACACTGAAGCTTTCTTT.

The chain is built from TRBV4-2 and TRBJ1-2; the match to TRBD1 covers 11 bases. Germline V gene sequence: CDR1 LGHNA, CDR2 YNFKEQ. The CDR3 runs to 16 residues. Germline trimming cut 1 base from V and 3 bases from J; bases unmatched to any gene: 4. Here the CDR3 reads CASSQAGQGADYGYTF. The CDR3 nucleotides read TGTGCCAGCAGCCAAGCTGGACAGGGGGCTGACTATGGCTACACCTTC.

The genes are TRBV6-1 and TRBJ1-2; D uncertain. The length of the CDR3 is 16 residues. Germline values: CDR1 MNHNS, CDR2 SASEGT. V was cut by 0 bases and J by 5 bases, with 16 bases left in between. CDR3 bases: TGTGCCAGCAGTGAAGCCCCAGGCGCCCCTCCGTATGGCTACACCTTC. It specifies CASSEAPGAPPYGYTF.

The J gene is TRBJ1-1, the V gene TRBV7-2; D not certain. The CDR3 is 14 amino acids. V lost 3 bases and J 0 bases, leaving 8 bases between the germline ends. Germline V lookup: CDR1 SGHTA, CDR2 FQGNSA. CDR3 sequence (DNA): TGTGCCAGCAGCTTCTCGAGTTTGAACACTGAAGCTTTCTTT. It is translated as CASSFSSLNTEAFF. Full variable domain (remainder filled in from reference TRBV7-2 and TRBJ1-1): GAGVSQSPSNKVTEKGKDVELRCDPISGHTALYWYRQSLGQGLEFLIYFQGNSAPDKSGLPSDRFSAERTGGSVSTLTIQRTQQEDSAVYLCASSFSSLNTEAFFGQGTRLTVV.

The V call is TRBV5-1, the J call TRBJ1-2, with no clear D. The germline V gene has CDR1 SGHRS and CDR2 YFSETQ. The CDR3 has 13 residues. Trimming cost V 2 bases and J 8 bases, with 13 bases left between them. The CDR3 loop reads CASSFTDRDGYTF. CDR3 coding DNA: TGCGCCAGCAGCTTCACAGATCGTGACGGCTACACCTTC.

The J gene is TRBJ1-1, the V gene TRBV5-1; unclear D gene. CDR3 length: 14 amino acids. The germline gives CDR1 SGHRS, CDR2 YFSETQ. V was cut by 2 bases and J by 1 base, with 9 bases left in between. CDR3 in amino acids: CASSFQDSNTEAFF. DNA of the CDR3: TGCGCCAGCAGCTTTCAGGACTCGAACACTGAAGCTTTCTTT.

CDR3 nucleotides: TGCGCCAGCAGTGGACAGGCGTTGAACACTGAAGCTTTCTTT. It yields the protein CASSGQALNTEAFF. V is TRBV10-2 and J is TRBJ1-1, with D perhaps matching TRBD1 (6 bases). The CDR3 has 14 amino acids. Trimming removed 4 bases from V and 0 bases from J, with 9 bases in between. Germline CDR1 and CDR2: WSHSY and SAAADI.

The rearrangement joins TRBV21-1 to TRBJ2-5; TRBD2, the table's D call, was not compared with the DNA. TRBV21-1 is tagged as a pseudogene. The CDR3 length is 17 residues. This CDR3 is CASSRPGLADLWETQYF. The CDR3 DNA follows: TGTGCCAGCAGCAGGCCGGGACTAGCGGACCTTTGGGAGACCCAGTACTTC.

This chain links TRBV12-5 with TRBJ2-3; TRBD2 matches at 11 bases. The J segment lost 6 bases and the V segment lost 5 bases, leaving 22 bases of the junction unmatched. CDR3 size: 20 residues. Germline V gives CDR1 LGHNT, CDR2 FRNRAP. CDR3: CASGPYLQGSSGGARDTQYF. Written as DNA, the CDR3 is TGTGCTAGTGGTCCCTACTTACAGGGAAGTAGCGGGGGGGCTCGCGATACGCAGTATTTT.

The table lists this clone with a few counts. The chain is built from TRBV5-1 and TRBJ1-3; 9 bases match TRBD1. CDR1 and CDR2 from the germline V gene are SGHRS and YFSETQ. Trimming removed 3 bases from V and 1 base from J; junction bases left unmatched: 8. The CDR3 has 17 residues. The CDR3 sequence: CASSSGQGAGSGNTIYF. The CDR3 nucleotides read TGCGCCAGCAGCTCGGGACAGGGAGCGGGGTCTGGAAACACCATATATTTT. The full variable domain, in which reference TRBV5-1 and TRBJ1-3 provide the parts outside the CDR3, is KAGVTQTPRYLIKTRGQQVTLSCSPISGHRSVSWYQQTPGQGLQFLFEYFSETQRNKGNFPGRFSGRQFSNSRSEMNVSTLELGDSALYLCASSSGQGAGSGNTIYFGEGSWLTVV.

J is TRBJ2-2 and V is TRBV30; D gene uncertain. Germline V gives CDR1 GTSNPN, CDR2 SVGIG (reference sequence). V was clipped by 4 bases and J by 1 base, with 7 bases between them. This CDR3 has 13 amino acids. The CDR3 nucleotides are TGTGCCTGGACAACAGTGAACACCGGGGAGCTGTTTTTT. It is translated as CAWTTVNTGELFF.

This clone came up a few times. The rearrangement links TRBV12-3 or TRBV12-4 to TRBJ1-2; 7 nucleotides align to TRBD1. The ends lost 6 bases at V and 3 bases at J; junction bases unmatched: 4. The CDR3 is 13 amino acids. The chain's CDR3 is CASRQGLDYGYTF. The CDR3 nucleotides read TGTGCCAGCAGACAGGGGTTAGACTATGGCTACACCTTC.

This rearrangement joins TRBV19 to TRBJ1-1; possible D gene TRBD1, 6 bases. Trimming cost V 8 bases and J 5 bases, with 15 bases left between them. This CDR3 comprises 13 residues. Germline loops: CDR1 LNHDA, CDR2 SQIVND (reference sequence). This chain's CDR3 is CASELKGGTEAFF. The CDR3 nucleotides are TGTGCCAGTGAACTGAAGGGGGGGACTGAAGCTTTCTTT.

The chain employs TRBV5-1 and TRBJ1-2; D possibly corresponds to TRBD1 (6 bases). The V end was cut by 0 bases, the J end by 2 bases, with 8 bases between. CDR1 is SGHRS, CDR2 YFSETQ, per germline. CDR3 length: 14 residues. CDR3 sequence reads: CASSLAGENYGYTF. The CDR3, as DNA: TGCGCCAGCAGCTTGGCAGGGGAGAACTATGGCTACACCTTC.

The V and J genes are TRBV15 and TRBJ2-3, with TRBD2 as a possible D gene (6 bases). The V gene lost 1 base and the J gene lost 9 bases, with 20 bases spanning the gap. CDR1 LNHNV and CDR2 YYDKDF come from the germline V gene (reference sequence). CDR3 length: 16 amino acids. CDR3 sequence reads: CATSRGGAAGPRTQYF. CDR3 nucleotide sequence: TGTGCCACCAGCAGAGGTGGGGCGGCGGGGCCTAGGACGCAGTATTTT.

The chain couples TRBV5-1 to TRBJ2-3; the match to TRBD2 covers 7 bases. This CDR3 has 17 amino acids. V gave up 3 bases and J gave up 5 bases; unmatched junction bases: 15. Germline assignment: CDR1 SGHRS and CDR2 YFSETQ. CDR3 protein: CASSSALKAGTQDTQYF. The CDR3 DNA follows: TGCGCCAGCAGCTCCGCTCTAAAAGCGGGGACTCAAGATACGCAGTATTTT.

This clone has a single count. The chain carries TRBV6-2 or TRBV6-3 and TRBJ1-5; D remains ambiguous. V gave up 2 bases and J gave up 1 base, with 15 bases separating them. The CDR3 is 17 residues long. Germline loops: CDR1 MNHEY, CDR2 SVGEGT. CDR3 loop: CASSYTETLGSNQPQHF. CDR3 coding DNA: TGTGCCAGCAGTTACACGGAGACCCTTGGGAGCAATCAGCCCCAGCATTTT.

The chain links TRBV30 to TRBJ1-3, with D perhaps matching TRBD1 (6 bases). Trimming took 0 bases from V and 4 from J, leaving 13 bases between them. The length of the CDR3 is 15 residues. The germline gives CDR1 GTSNPN, CDR2 SVGIG (reference sequence). CDR3 sequence: CAWSVPGQLGNTIYF. The CDR3, as DNA: TGTGCCTGGAGTGTACCGGGACAACTAGGAAACACCATATATTTT.

The genes are TRBV4-1 and TRBJ2-1, with TRBD1 identical over 7 bases. The CDR3 is 17 amino acids. Germline V gene lookup returns CDR1 MGHRA and CDR2 YSYEKL. Trimming cost V 3 bases and J 5 bases; bases outside gene matches: 13. CDR3 DNA sequence: TGCGCCAGCAGCCAGGCCCCGACAGGGCCGGGGCACAATGAGCAGTTCTTC. Translated, it gives CASSQAPTGPGHNEQFF.

V is TRBV19 and J is TRBJ1-4; 7 bases line up with TRBD1. Unmatched junction bases numbered 3, after V lost 4 bases and J lost 4 bases. The CDR3 length is 14 residues. From germline, CDR1 is LNHDA and CDR2 SQIVND (reference sequence). The DNA of the CDR3 is TGTGCCAGTAGTAAACAGGGGTTTAATGAAAAACTGTTTTTT. Amino acids: CASSKQGFNEKLFF.

The chain recombines TRBV24-1 with TRBJ1-2; unclear D gene. The CDR3 extends over 14 amino acids. V shed 1 base and J shed 3 bases, with 8 bases lying between them. The germline V gene has CDR1 KGHDR and CDR2 SFDVKD. The CDR3, as DNA: TGTGCCACCAGTGATTTCAACAGAGACTATGGCTACACCTTC. It is translated as CATSDFNRDYGYTF.

This rearrangement joins TRBV9 to TRBJ2-7; D is unresolved. CDR3 length: 15 residues. V dropped 4 bases and J dropped 5 bases, with 19 bases sitting between them. Germline-derived CDR1 and CDR2 are SGDLS and YYNGEE. The CDR3 reads CASSPDPHLENEQYF. The CDR3 DNA reads TGTGCCAGCAGCCCAGACCCACACCTAGAAAACGAGCAGTACTTC.

The chain is built from TRBV6-5 and TRBJ2-1; 9 bases line up with TRBD2. Losses at the gene ends were 7 bases for V and 10 bases for J; bases not matched to a gene: 8. This CDR3 has 13 amino acids. The germline V gene encodes CDR1 MNHEY and CDR2 SVGAGI. This CDR3 is CASMTSGGLEQFF. The CDR3 region has the DNA TGTGCCAGCATGACCAGCGGGGGGTTAGAGCAGTTCTTC.

Comments on this clone: Other DNA sequences within the sample encode an identical CDR3. The genes are TRBV19 and TRBJ1-1; D is possibly TRBD1 (5 bases). Germline V lookup: CDR1 LNHDA, CDR2 SQIVND (reference sequence). Trimming removed 3 bases from V and 5 bases from J, with 19 bases in between. This CDR3 region has 16 residues. CDR3 loop: CASSISGTGGRTEAFF. As DNA, the CDR3 is TGTGCCAGTAGTATCTCCGGGACCGGGGGGAGAACTGAAGCTTTCTTT.

This chain joins TRBV9 and TRBJ1-2, with D tentatively TRBD1 (6 bases). V gave up 3 bases and J gave up 0 bases, with 18 bases separating them. This CDR3 is 17 amino acids long. The V gene's germline CDR1 is SGDLS and CDR2 YYNGEE. This CDR3 reads CASSAIDRRKSNYGYTF. Here the CDR3 DNA reads TGTGCCAGCAGCGCGATCGACAGGAGAAAATCTAACTATGGCTACACCTTC.

The rearrangement uses TRBV27 and TRBJ1-2; perhaps TRBD1 as D (6 bases). Between the trimmed V and J ends, which lost 4 bases and 3 bases, there was a span of 9 bases. This CDR3 contains 13 residues. In germline, CDR1 is MNHEY, CDR2 SMNVEV (reference sequence). The CDR3 here is CASSSGGYYGYTF. Written as DNA, the CDR3 is TGTGCCAGCAGTTCTGGGGGCTACTATGGCTACACCTTC.

The genes are TRBV19 and TRBJ1-1, with 7 nucleotides matching TRBD1. This CDR3 has 14 residues. Unmatched junction bases numbered 12, after V lost 8 bases and J lost 6 bases. Germline assignment: CDR1 LNHDA and CDR2 SQIVND (reference sequence). CDR3 in DNA: TGTGCCAGTCGGGAACAGGGGACATATGCTGAAGCTTTCTTT. Translating gives CASREQGTYAEAFF.

This clone has only one observation. This chain links TRBV6-1 with TRBJ1-4; D might be TRBD1 (5 bases). The CDR3 totals 14 residues. Looked up from germline, CDR1 is MNHNS and CDR2 is SASEGT. The V end lost 6 bases, the J end lost 0 bases, and 8 bases lay between the germline ends. This CDR3 is CASRQDPTNEKLFF. Written as DNA, the CDR3 is TGTGCCAGCAGACAGGATCCAACTAATGAAAAACTGTTTTTT.

The chain carries TRBV10-3 and TRBJ1-3; 10 bases fit TRBD1. The CDR3 sequence is 18 residues long. Losses at the gene ends were 3 bases for V and 2 bases for J; bases not matched to a gene: 10. Per the germline V gene, CDR1 is ENHRY and CDR2 is SYGVKD. In DNA form, the CDR3 reads TGTGCCATCAGTGATAAGTCCGGGACAGGGGACCCTGGAAACACCATATATTTT. Translating it yields CAISDKSGTGDPGNTIYF.